What follows are 16 T cell receptor beta chains derived from one specimen sequenced in a study of shared clonotypes between healthy human individuals (dated by TCRdb to 2020 to 2021). Receptors were amplified or captured by the immunoSEQ multiplex PCR assay. Imported from immuneACCESS, the table was reduced by TCRdb to in-frame sequences with V and J called. These copies leave out some clones; in studies compared against another copy, an unresolved V gene accounts for under half, and the cause of the remainder is not known. Counted in this sample were about 2 million clones; 85% to 95% of them appeared once. In total, the top ten clones hold roughly 0.13% of the sample. Sample: naive CD4+ T cells sorted from blood. Explained via the paper, the cell subset or site label denotes: CD45RA+ positively selected. Receptors originate from a man aged 18 to 29 in good health.

About this clone: Other nucleotide sequences in the sample specify the same CDR3. The chain joins TRBV2 to TRBJ2-2, with 7 bases identical to TRBD1. After removal of 4 bases from V and 4 bases from J, the junction contained 3 bases not matched to a gene. CDR1 and CDR2 (germline): SNHLY, FYNNEI. The CDR3 totals 14 residues. CDR3 residues: CASSGQGATGELFF. The CDR3 DNA follows: TGTGCCAGCAGTGGACAGGGTGCCACCGGGGAGCTGTTTTTT.

J is TRBJ2-4 and V is TRBV28, with 9 bases identical to TRBD1. This CDR3 is built from 17 residues. J lost 3 bases, V lost 3 bases, and 9 bases had no gene match. Germline CDR1 reads MDHEN; CDR2 reads SYDVKM. The CDR3 sequence: CASSFPGTGTDKNIQYF. CDR3 nucleotides: TGTGCCAGCAGTTTCCCCGGGACAGGGACAGACAAAAACATTCAGTACTTC.

J is TRBJ1-5 and V is TRBV7-8; D gene unclear. The germline V gene encodes CDR1 SGHVS and CDR2 FQNEAQ. Trimming left V 1 base short and J 0 bases short, with 10 bases between. This CDR3 has 16 amino acids. As DNA, the CDR3 is TGTGCCAGCAGCTTAGAGGGTGGATCTAGCAATCAGCCCCAGCATTTT. Protein product: CASSLEGGSSNQPQHF.

The chain has TRBV10-2 and TRBJ1-5; TRBD1 is a possible D gene (5 bases). V gave up 7 bases and J gave up 5 bases, with 15 bases separating them. Germline CDR1 and CDR2: WSHSY and SAAADI. The CDR3 length is 14 residues. DNA for the CDR3: TGCGCCAGCACCGTCCCGGGGCTTCATCAGCCCCAGCATTTT. Residues: CASTVPGLHQPQHF.

This chain links TRBV13 with TRBJ2-2; D may be TRBD1 (6 bases). In germline, CDR1 is PRHDT, CDR2 FYEKMQ (reference sequence). Trimming shortened V by 2 bases and J by 4 bases, and 14 bases separated the two germline ends. CDR3 size: 16 residues. The CDR3 region has the DNA TGTGCCAGCAGCTTATTGGGGGCGGGCCTCACCGGGGAGCTGTTTTTT. Its protein product is CASSLLGAGLTGELFF.

Turning to this clone: This same CDR3 is encoded by further DNA sequences in the sample. This chain uses TRBV5-1 with TRBJ2-1, with TRBD2 identical over 12 bases. Germline V gene sequence: CDR1 SGHRS, CDR2 YFSETQ. V shed 4 bases and J 4 bases; nucleotides not matched to a gene: 3. This CDR3 is 15 amino acids long. The CDR3 loop is CASSPTSGGYNEQFF. The CDR3 region has the DNA TGCGCCAGCAGCCCGACTAGCGGGGGTTACAATGAGCAGTTCTTC. The full variable domain, completed using reference TRBV5-1 and TRBJ2-1, is KAGVTQTPRYLIKTRGQQVTLSCSPISGHRSVSWYQQTPGQGLQFLFEYFSETQRNKGNFPGRFSGRQFSNSRSEMNVSTLELGDSALYLCASSPTSGGYNEQFFGPGTRLTVL.

The rearrangement joins TRBV2 to TRBJ2-7; D might be TRBD2 (5 bases). Per the germline V gene, CDR1 is SNHLY and CDR2 is FYNNEI. This CDR3 is built from 12 residues. Trimming left V 5 bases short and J 3 bases short, with 8 bases between. CDR3 DNA sequence: TGTGCCAGCAGTCTCCGGGACTACGAGCAGTACTTC. It encodes CASSLRDYEQYF.

This chain joins TRBV11-3 and TRBJ2-4; D ambiguous. This CDR3 region has 16 residues. Trimming stripped 2 bases from V and 0 bases from J, with 11 bases between. Germline-derived CDR1 and CDR2 are SGHNT and YENEEA. The CDR3 DNA is TGTGCCAGCAGCTTATTCGGATGGTTAGCCAAAAACATTCAGTACTTC. Protein sequence: CASSLFGWLAKNIQYF. The whole variable domain, filled in from reference TRBV11-3 and TRBJ2-4, reads EAGVVQSPRYKIIEKKQPVAFWCNPISGHNTLYWYLQNLGQGPELLIRYENEEAVDDSQLPKDRFSAERLKGVDSTLKIQPAELGDSAVYLCASSLFGWLAKNIQYFGAGTRLSVL.

The gene calls are TRBV2 and TRBJ1-2; D is unclear. The V and J ends lost 3 bases and 0 bases respectively, with 11 bases between them. The CDR3 length is 15 residues. Germline values: CDR1 SNHLY, CDR2 FYNNEI. This CDR3 is CASSDLREANYGYTF. The CDR3 nucleotides are TGTGCCAGCAGTGACCTACGGGAAGCTAACTATGGCTACACCTTC.

This chain links TRBV5-1 with TRBJ2-7; no definite D call. From germline, CDR1 is SGHRS and CDR2 YFSETQ. The CDR3 has 11 residues. Trimming stripped 5 bases from V and 2 bases from J, with 5 bases between. CDR3 coding DNA: TGCGCCAGCAGGCTAGCCTACGAGCAGTACTTC. Translation: CASRLAYEQYF.

This clone showed up just once. V is TRBV5-6 and J is TRBJ2-2, with 13 bases lining up with TRBD2. With 3 bases clipped from V and 6 bases from J, the junction kept 11 bases outside the gene matches. Germline CDR1 is SGHDT and CDR2 is YYEEEE. The CDR3 consists of 18 residues. CDR3 loop: CASSSKGRTSGRAGELFF. The CDR3 DNA reads TGTGCCAGCAGCTCAAAGGGGAGAACTAGCGGGAGGGCCGGGGAGCTGTTTTTT.

V and J are TRBV7-2 and TRBJ1-3; D is ambiguous. The V end lost 2 bases, the J end lost 0 bases, and 11 bases lay between the germline ends. Germline loops: CDR1 SGHTA, CDR2 FQGNSA. The CDR3 has 16 amino acids. The CDR3 DNA is TGTGCCAGCAGCTTATATGTGGGCTCCTCTGGAAACACCATATATTTT. It yields the protein CASSLYVGSSGNTIYF.

The V call is TRBV2, the J call TRBJ1-1; no definite D call. The CDR3 sequence is 12 residues long. The V gene's germline CDR1 is SNHLY and CDR2 FYNNEI. Trimming removed 7 bases at V and 0 bases at J, with 6 bases between. The CDR3 protein is CASKDMNTEAFF. The CDR3 bases are TGTGCCAGCAAAGACATGAACACTGAAGCTTTCTTT.

The sample holds one count of this clone. The J gene is TRBJ1-1, the V gene TRBV5-6; tentative D call: TRBD1 (5 bases). Germline CDR1 SGHDT, CDR2 YYEEEE. Between the trimmed V and J ends, which lost 4 bases and 1 base, there was a span of 11 bases. This CDR3 contains 14 residues. The chain's CDR3 is CASSIVDKNTEAFF. DNA for the CDR3: TGTGCCAGCAGCATTGTGGACAAGAACACTGAAGCTTTCTTT.

J is TRBJ1-3 and V is TRBV9; D is perhaps TRBD1 (5 bases). V was clipped by 0 bases and J by 2 bases, with 6 bases between them. This CDR3 is 14 amino acids long. The germline CDR1 and CDR2 sequences are SGDLS and YYNGEE. The CDR3 sequence: CASSVVRAGNTIYF. The CDR3 DNA reads as TGTGCCAGCAGCGTAGTCAGGGCTGGAAACACCATATATTTT.

The chain carries TRBV5-1 and TRBJ2-3; 10 bases align to TRBD1. The CDR3 totals 15 residues. The trim removed 3 bases at V and 1 base at J, leaving 2 bases unmatched. Germline values: CDR1 SGHRS, CDR2 YFSETQ. The CDR3 reads CASSSDRGGTDTQYF. DNA of the CDR3: TGCGCCAGCAGCTCGGACAGGGGGGGCACAGATACGCAGTATTTT.